This TCR beta chain derives from a study of blood T cell repertoires in COVID-19. Study background: Collection of acute and convalescent COVID-19 samples took place in the United States, Italy and Spain. Nucleic acid was either cDNA or gDNA, and it came from T cells, B-cell-depleted T cells, or PBMCs.

Authors' analysis steps: The authors estimated nucleated cell counts from reference gene primer amplification. Clones were sequenced by immunoSEQ multiplex PCR, and TCRdb holds only the in-frame ones, with some missing. V and J calls and clone size are copied from that table; D and trimming were computed from the DNA. There are roughly 64,000 clones in the sample; just over 85% occur only once, and roughly 3.2% lies in the top ten. Sequencing was carried out using peripheral blood. The receptor's source is a man aged 45-65 years with active COVID-19.

The CDR3 loop reads CASSRYEQYF. The CDR3 nucleotides read TGTGCCAGCAGTCGGTACGAGCAGTACTTC. The chain employs TRBV2 and TRBJ2-7; D not resolved. The germline V gene has CDR1 SNHLY and CDR2 FYNNEI. The V and J ends lost 5 bases and 4 bases respectively, with 3 bases between them. The CDR3 sequence is 10 residues long.